This T cell receptor beta chain was captured by sequencing in a study of blood T cell repertoires in COVID-19. Study in general: The origin of the acute and convalescent COVID-19 samples was the United States, Italy and Spain. PBMCs, B-cell-depleted T cells, or T cells were the source of the cDNA or gDNA that made up the material.

V dropped 6 bases and J dropped 3; count of bases not matched to a gene: 5. Germline CDR1 reads SGHAT; CDR2 reads FQNNGV. The CDR3 runs to 15 residues. Clones were read by immunoSEQ multiplex PCR, and TCRdb kept only the in-frame ones, dropping some. The sample holds about 220,000 clones; 65% to 90% are singletons and the top ten take roughly 5%. This receptor was obtained from a human donor in a cohort sampled during active COVID-19. The chain joins TRBV11-2 to TRBJ1-1; 12 positions agree with TRBD1. Material for sequencing was peripheral blood. The CDR3 DNA follows: TGTGCCAGCAGGCGGGACAGGGGGCCGTACACTGAAGCTTTCTTT. Amino acids: CASRRDRGPYTEAFF.